Below are 31 T cell receptor beta chains sequenced from a single sample in a study of T-cell reconstitution after alpha-beta-depleted transplantation in children. Library preparation (for TCRbeta) was performed with unique molecular identifiers. TCRdb reanalysed the PCR reads using MiXCR and keeps one entry per CDR3 protein. The sample has 900,000 or so distinct CDR3 sequences, roughly 15% seen once. The sample consisted of PBMCs, mostly from graft donor cells, taken 360 days after TCRalphabeta/CD19-depleted stem cell transplant. The receptors here all came from a male patient aged 10-17 years who had a stem cell transplant for acute lymphoblastic leukemia, so the T cells may come from the graft donor.

The rearrangement links TRBV11-2 to TRBJ2-7; 7 bases line up with TRBD1. CDR1 is SGHAT, CDR2 FQNNGV, per germline. V was pared by 0 bases and J by 6 bases, with 8 bases of the junction left unmatched. CDR3 size: 15 residues. The CDR3 region is CASSLERGPYGEQYF. The CDR3 DNA follows: TGTGCCAGCAGCTTAGAAAGGGGGCCCTATGGCGAGCAGTACTTC.

This clonotype was found a few times. Here the CDR3 reads CSAPNSGRVDNEQFF. In DNA, the CDR3 is TGCAGTGCTCCTAATAGCGGGAGGGTGGACAATGAGCAGTTCTTC. The rearrangement links TRBV20-1 to TRBJ2-1, with 11 bases matching TRBD2. CDR1 and CDR2 from the germline V gene are DFQATT and SNEGSKA (reference sequence). V lost 5 bases to trimming and J lost 5 bases; unmatched junction nucleotides: 8. This CDR3 is 15 amino acids long.

This clonotype was counted between two and nine times. The chain is built from TRBV20-1 and TRBJ2-1; possibly TRBD1 for D (6 bases). Germline loops: CDR1 DFQATT, CDR2 SNEGSKA (reference sequence). V lost 3 bases, J lost 0 bases, and 9 bases lay in between. The CDR3 contains 14 residues. This chain's CDR3 is CSASSDSSYNEQFF. In DNA, the CDR3 is TGCAGTGCTAGTTCGGACAGCTCCTACAATGAGCAGTTCTTC.

The chain links TRBV29-1 to TRBJ1-1, with D maybe TRBD1 (5 bases). V was pared by 5 bases and J by 0 bases, with 10 bases between. This CDR3 has 13 amino acids. Germline CDR1 SQVTM, CDR2 ANQGSEA. This CDR3 reads CSVRGTMNTEAFF. Written as DNA, the CDR3 is TGCAGCGTTCGAGGGACCATGAACACTGAAGCTTTCTTT.

This clonotype showed up just once. The chain joins TRBV20-1 to TRBJ1-5, with unresolved D. The V gene's germline CDR1 is DFQATT and CDR2 SNEGSKA (reference sequence). Trimming took 6 bases from V and 4 from J, leaving 16 bases between them. CDR3 length equals 14 residues. The CDR3 DNA reads TGCAGTGCCACCCGGGCTATCGGGAATCAGCCCCAGCATTTT. This codes for CSATRAIGNQPQHF.

The rearrangement links TRBV3-1 to TRBJ1-1; 8 bases agree with TRBD1. In germline, CDR1 is LGHDT, CDR2 YNNKEL (reference sequence). J was trimmed by 10 bases and V by 1 base; bases with no gene match: 5. The CDR3 spans 13 residues. CDR3 region: CASSQGLGQGAFF. CDR3 DNA sequence: TGTGCCAGCAGCCAAGGACTCGGACAGGGAGCTTTCTTT.

The chain is built from TRBV7-6 and TRBJ2-3; D is uncertain. V dropped 1 base and J dropped 9 bases, with 8 bases sitting between them. Germline V CDR1 and CDR2: SGHVS, FNYEAQ. CDR3 length equals 12 residues. The CDR3 is CASSLEARTQYF. DNA of the CDR3: TGTGCCAGCAGCTTAGAGGCCAGGACGCAGTATTTT.

This clonotype has ten or more counts. This rearrangement joins TRBV7-3 to TRBJ2-1, with no clear D. The V end was cut by 5 bases, the J end by 10 bases, with 18 bases between. CDR1 SGHTA and CDR2 FQGTGA come from the germline V gene. The CDR3 extends over 14 amino acids. This CDR3 is CASSPRLLQGEQFF. The CDR3 nucleotides are TGTGCCAGCAGCCCGCGGTTGCTTCAAGGGGAGCAGTTCTTC.

This clonotype has ten or more counts. The J gene is TRBJ2-1, the V gene TRBV5-1; the D gene could be TRBD1 or TRBD2 (5 bases each). Germline V lookup: CDR1 SGHRS, CDR2 YFSETQ. Trimming stripped 3 bases from V and 3 bases from J, with 13 bases between. The CDR3 is 15 residues long. The CDR3 here is CASSSSGGDYNEQFF. CDR3 nucleotide sequence: TGCGCCAGCAGCTCTAGTGGGGGAGACTACAATGAGCAGTTCTTC.

This clonotype was seen a few times. The gene calls are TRBV12-3 or TRBV12-4 and TRBJ2-3, with 8 positions matching TRBD1. The CDR3 loop spans 15 amino acids. The V gene end was trimmed by 5 bases and the J gene end by 8 bases; junction bases not matched to a gene: 12. DNA of the CDR3: TGTGCCAGCAGTGACGCGGAGACAGGGGTCTTTACGCAGTATTTT. It yields the protein CASSDAETGVFTQYF.

This chain connects TRBV7-9 to TRBJ1-1, with TRBD1 as a possible D gene (6 bases). The germline gives CDR1 SEHNR, CDR2 FQNEAQ (reference sequence). V was pared by 2 bases and J by 8 bases, with 15 bases between. The CDR3 length is 14 residues. CDR3 residues: CASSLRWNGTEAFF. The CDR3 DNA reads TGTGCCAGCAGCTTACGCTGGAACGGGACAGAAGCTTTCTTT.

The rearrangement uses TRBV7-3 and TRBJ2-2, with unresolved D. Germline V gives CDR1 SGHTA, CDR2 FQGTGA. The CDR3 sequence is 14 residues long. Trimming pared 4 bases from V and 7 bases from J, leaving 13 bases between. CDR3 sequence (DNA): TGTGCCAGCAGCTCCGGGCCCCTGGGCGGGGAGCTGTTTTTT. It is translated as CASSSGPLGGELFF. Using reference TRBV7-3 and TRBJ2-2 for the parts outside the CDR3, the full variable domain is GAGVSQTPSNKVTEKGKYVELRCDPISGHTALYWYRQSLGQGPEFLIYFQGTGAADDSGLPNDRFFAVRPEGSVSTLKIQRTERGDSAVYLCASSSGPLGGELFFGEGSRLTVL.

This chain joins TRBV20-1 and TRBJ2-7, with 7 bases that match TRBD2. This CDR3 has 12 residues. In germline, CDR1 is DFQATT, CDR2 SNEGSKA (reference sequence). Here the CDR3 DNA reads TGCAGCCGGTTTGGCGGGAGTTACGAGCAGTACTTC. Its translation is CSRFGGSYEQYF.

This clonotype was detected only a few times. J is TRBJ2-1 and V is TRBV20-1; 7 nucleotides align to TRBD2. V gave up 3 bases and J gave up 7 bases; unmatched junction bases: 9. The CDR3 consists of 14 residues. Germline lookup yields CDR1 DFQATT and CDR2 SNEGSKA (reference sequence). CDR3 nucleotides: TGCAGTGCTAGGCGAGGGCTAGCGGATAATGAGCAGTTCTTC. Its translation: CSARRGLADNEQFF.

In its sample, this clonotype was seen a few times. The V and J genes are TRBV3-1 and TRBJ2-5, with a tentative D call TRBD2 (5 bases). CDR3 length equals 14 residues. Germline assignment: CDR1 LGHDT and CDR2 YNNKEL (reference sequence). Trimming stripped 0 bases from V and 4 bases from J, with 9 bases between. Here the CDR3 reads CASSQDLLAETQYF. CDR3 nucleotides: TGTGCCAGCAGCCAAGATCTCCTAGCAGAGACCCAGTACTTC.

The chain carries TRBV12-3 or TRBV12-4 and TRBJ2-3, with D perhaps TRBD1 or TRBD2 (6 bases each). This CDR3 spans 19 amino acids. V was clipped by 8 bases and J by 2 bases, with 29 bases between them. The CDR3 DNA reads TGTGCCAGCCAGCTCACCTTCCGTACAGGGAGGATGGACACAGATACGCAGTATTTT. Protein sequence: CASQLTFRTGRMDTDTQYF.

J is TRBJ2-5 and V is TRBV12-3 or TRBV12-4; TRBD1 aligns across 7 bases. The CDR3 covers 17 residues. The V and J ends lost 0 bases and 2 bases, in that order; junction bases with no gene match: 9. The CDR3 region has the DNA TGTGCCAGCAGTTTAGCTTCAGTAGGGGGCTTTCAAGAGACCCAGTACTTC. It specifies CASSLASVGGFQETQYF.

In this sample, this clonotype turned up a few times. The genes are TRBV6-1 and TRBJ2-1, with D unclear. V dropped 6 bases and J dropped 10 bases, with 16 bases sitting between them. This CDR3 has 13 residues. The germline gives CDR1 MNHNS, CDR2 SASEGT. CDR3 coding DNA: TGTGCCAGCAGCCCCTTATGGCCCCGGGAGCAGTTCTTC. Protein: CASSPLWPREQFF.

This clonotype was seen only a few times. In DNA, the CDR3 is TGTGCCAGCAGCGCATCGCCCAACAGGGAGGACACCATATATTTT. Protein: CASSASPNREDTIYF. The chain joins TRBV11-2 to TRBJ1-3; TRBD1 is a possible D gene (6 bases). The CDR3 is made up of 15 amino acids. Trimming took 5 bases from V and 8 from J, leaving 19 bases between them. CDR1 SGHAT and CDR2 FQNNGV come from the germline V gene. The variable domain in full, completed from reference TRBV11-2 and TRBJ1-3, reads EAGVAQSPRYKIIEKRQSVAFWCNPISGHATLYWYQQILGQGPKLLIQFQNNGVVDDSQLPKDRFSAERLKGVDSTLKIQPAKLEDSAVYLCASSASPNREDTIYFGEGSWLTVV.

The chain recombines TRBV29-1 with TRBJ1-4; D gene unclear. The CDR3 runs to 12 residues. The V end was cut by 6 bases, the J end by 2 bases, with 7 bases between. CDR1 is SQVTM and CDR2 is ANQGSEA in the germline V gene. The DNA of the CDR3 is TGCAGCGTACAAGGCACTAATGAAAAACTGTTTTTT. Amino acid sequence: CSVQGTNEKLFF.

This clonotype was observed many times. The rearrangement links TRBV7-6 to TRBJ2-1, with 11 bases fitting TRBD2. This CDR3 is 18 amino acids long. The trim removed 1 base at V and 3 bases at J, leaving 8 bases unmatched. CDR1 and CDR2 (germline): SGHVS, FNYEAQ. The CDR3 DNA reads as TGTGCCAGCAGCTTAGATGGACTAGCGGGCTTAGGCTACAATGAGCAGTTCTTC. Its translation is CASSLDGLAGLGYNEQFF.

This clonotype was seen many times. This chain joins TRBV29-1 and TRBJ2-3; a weak D match, TRBD1 (5 bases). V lost 1 base to trimming and J lost 2 bases, with 19 bases between them. This CDR3 has 17 amino acids. Germline assignment: CDR1 SQVTM and CDR2 ANQGSEA. The CDR3 DNA follows: TGCAGCGTTGAAGGGATCGGGCAGGGCAGTATCACAGATACGCAGTATTTT. It codes for CSVEGIGQGSITDTQYF.

This clonotype has more than one count but fewer than ten. Relative to the germline gene, one junction end is altered; a read error may explain this. The chain joins TRBV29-1 to TRBJ2-1; TRBD2 aligns across 8 bases. The CDR3 consists of 13 residues. CDR1 and CDR2 from the germline V gene are SQVTM and ANQGSEA. The CDR3 sequence: CSAALGGTPGGIF. The DNA for the CDR3 is TGCAGCGCGGCCTTGGGTGGGACCCCGGGGGGGATCTTC.

This clonotype was detected a few times. V is TRBV6-2 or TRBV6-3 and J is TRBJ2-3; 7 bases map to TRBD2. CDR1 and CDR2 from the germline V gene are MNHEY and SVGEGT. This CDR3 region has 13 residues. J was trimmed by 1 base and V by 10 bases; bases with no gene match: 5. The CDR3 sequence: CAIQLARTDTQYF. The CDR3 bases are TGTGCCATACAACTAGCGCGCACAGATACGCAGTATTTT.

This clonotype has a handful of counts. Here the CDR3 reads CASRSGLGVPIGIEQYF. CDR3 DNA sequence: TGTGCCAGCAGGTCCGGACTAGGGGTTCCTATCGGGATCGAGCAGTACTTC. This chain connects TRBV6-1 to TRBJ2-7; 7 bases match TRBD2. This CDR3 comprises 17 residues. The V segment lost 6 bases and the J segment 6 bases; nucleotides outside the gene matches: 20. The V gene's germline CDR1 is MNHNS and CDR2 SASEGT.

This clonotype was seen a few times. This sequence joins TRBV7-9 and TRBJ2-5; D is perhaps TRBD2 (5 bases). The CDR3 is 16 residues long. V was clipped by 1 base and J by 5 bases, with 17 bases between them. The germline CDR1 and CDR2 sequences are SEHNR and FQNEAQ (reference sequence). CDR3 nucleotides: TGTGCCAGCAGCTTAGTCACCCTCCGGAGGCTGGAGACCCAGTACTTC. Amino acids: CASSLVTLRRLETQYF. Based on the CDR3 plus reference TRBV7-9 and TRBJ2-5, the full variable domain is DTGVSQNPRHKITKRGQNVTFRCDPISEHNRLYWYRQTLGQGPEFLTYFQNEAQLEKSRLLSDRFSAERPKGSFSTLEIQRTEQGDSAMYLCASSLVTLRRLETQYFGPGTRLLVL.

On this clonotype: The conserved phenylalanine or tryptophan normally closing the CDR3 is absent here, so this likely arose from a read error. The chain has TRBV12-3 or TRBV12-4 and TRBJ2-7; 10 bases match TRBD2. This CDR3 has 18 residues. V was clipped by 5 bases and J by 6 bases; unmatched bases: 19. The CDR3 bases are TGTGCCAGCAGTCAGGTGCGTCAAACGGGACTAGCGACCCTCGAGCAGTACCTC. Translation gives CASSQVRQTGLATLEQYL.

The rearrangement uses TRBV10-3 and TRBJ2-7, with D possibly TRBD2 on 6 matching bases. V lost 7 bases and J 5 bases, leaving 18 bases between the germline ends. The germline V gene encodes CDR1 ENHRY and CDR2 SYGVKD. There are 14 residues in the CDR3. The chain's CDR3 is CAITEGPPGDEQYF. CDR3 DNA: TGTGCCATCACGGAGGGCCCTCCTGGAGACGAGCAGTACTTC.

This clonotype was counted once. The chain uses TRBV27 and TRBJ2-7; no firm D call. Germline values: CDR1 MNHEY, CDR2 SMNVEV (reference sequence). V dropped 6 bases and J dropped 3 bases, with 18 bases sitting between them. The length of the CDR3 is 15 residues. In nucleotides, the CDR3 is TGTGCCAGCAGCTCAGGACCCATATCGTTCTACGAGCAGTACTTC. This sequence encodes CASSSGPISFYEQYF.

The genes are TRBV27 and TRBJ2-1; 12 nucleotides line up with TRBD2. Germline V lookup: CDR1 MNHEY, CDR2 SMNVEV (reference sequence). This CDR3 is 16 amino acids long. V gave up 5 bases and J gave up 4 bases; unmatched junction bases: 6. The CDR3 DNA is TGTGCCAGCAGTAGAGGACTAGCGGGGCTGTACAATGAGCAGTTCTTC. It is translated as CASSRGLAGLYNEQFF.

This clonotype was counted a few times. The chain is built from TRBV20-1 and TRBJ1-1; D not resolved. The CDR3 is made up of 12 amino acids. Germline assignment: CDR1 DFQATT and CDR2 SNEGSKA (reference sequence). V gave up 5 bases and J gave up 3 bases, with 10 bases separating them. DNA for the CDR3: TGCAGTGCTCTAGACACAGACACTGAAGCTTTCTTT. Amino acid sequence: CSALDTDTEAFF.